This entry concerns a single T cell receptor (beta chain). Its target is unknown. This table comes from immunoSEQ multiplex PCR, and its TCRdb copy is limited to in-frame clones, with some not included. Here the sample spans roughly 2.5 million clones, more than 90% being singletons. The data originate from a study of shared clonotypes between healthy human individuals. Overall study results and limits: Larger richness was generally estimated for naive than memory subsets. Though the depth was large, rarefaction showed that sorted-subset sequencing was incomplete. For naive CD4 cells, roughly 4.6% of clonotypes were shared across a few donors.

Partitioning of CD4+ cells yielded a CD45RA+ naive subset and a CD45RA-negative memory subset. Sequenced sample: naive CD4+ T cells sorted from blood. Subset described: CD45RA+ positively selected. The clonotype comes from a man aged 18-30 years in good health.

The DNA for the CDR3 is TGTGCCAGCAGCTTAAAGGATACTAGCGGGAGAAGGGGCTACGAGCAGTACTTC. Translated, it gives CASSLKDTSGRRGYEQYF. The gene calls are TRBV7-9 and TRBJ2-7, with 11 positions matching TRBD2. The CDR3 consists of 18 residues. V lost 2 bases to trimming and J lost 3 bases; unmatched junction nucleotides: 12. The germline V gene has CDR1 SEHNR and CDR2 FQNEAQ (reference sequence).